This T cell receptor beta chain was profiled in a study of a mutant IDH1 vaccine in newly diagnosed glioma. Whole-study context: The treated population exhibited a male proportion of roughly 60%, a female proportion of 37.5%, and a mean age of around 40 years.

Only in-frame clones appear in the TCRdb table, and some are missing; sequencing was by immunoSEQ multiplex PCR. Among some 100,000 clones listed, roughly four fifths were seen once. Documented time point: baseline, week 1 (first vaccination visit). The treatment was: pre-vaccination baseline after standard-of-care therapy. The CDR3 is 14 amino acids. Between the trimmed V and J ends, which lost 4 bases and 4 bases, there was a span of 14 bases. Germline lookup yields CDR1 SGHRS and CDR2 YFSETQ. The TCR sequence derives from a woman between 50 and 59 years old with glioma. Sequenced here: PBMCs, sampled from a glioma patient treated with radiotherapy, temozolomide or both. This chain joins TRBV5-1 and TRBJ1-1; a possible D gene is TRBD1 (5 bases). CDR3 in DNA: TGCGCCAGCAGCCCAATGGGGGGGAGCACTGAAGCTTTCTTT. As protein: CASSPMGGSTEAFF.